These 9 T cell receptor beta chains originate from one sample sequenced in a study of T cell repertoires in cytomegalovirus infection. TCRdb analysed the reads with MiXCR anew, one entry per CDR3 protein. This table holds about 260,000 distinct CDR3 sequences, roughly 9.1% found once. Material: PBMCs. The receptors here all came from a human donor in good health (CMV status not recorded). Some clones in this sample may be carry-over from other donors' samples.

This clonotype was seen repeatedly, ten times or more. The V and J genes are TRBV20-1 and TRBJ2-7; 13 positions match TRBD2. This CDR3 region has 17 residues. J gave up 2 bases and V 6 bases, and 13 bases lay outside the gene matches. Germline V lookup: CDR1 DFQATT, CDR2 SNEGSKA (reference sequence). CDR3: CSANSPWTSGSPYEQYF. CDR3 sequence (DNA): TGCAGTGCGAATTCCCCGTGGACTAGCGGGAGCCCCTACGAGCAGTACTTC.

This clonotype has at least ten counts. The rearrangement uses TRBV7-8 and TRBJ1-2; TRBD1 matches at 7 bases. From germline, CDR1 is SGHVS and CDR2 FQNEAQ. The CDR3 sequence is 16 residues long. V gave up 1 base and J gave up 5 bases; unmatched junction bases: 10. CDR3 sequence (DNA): TGTGCCAGCAGCTTAGAGAGCTCTGCAGGGGGGTATGGCTACACCTTC. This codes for CASSLESSAGGYGYTF.

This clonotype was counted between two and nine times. The CDR3 DNA is TGTGCCAGCAGTTTCACAGAGGCTCATACGCAGTATTTT. The encoded protein is CASSFTEAHTQYF. The chain employs TRBV27 and TRBJ2-3; D ambiguous. Trimming cost V 3 bases and J 7 bases, with 11 bases left between them. The germline V gene encodes CDR1 MNHEY and CDR2 SMNVEV (reference sequence). This CDR3 has 13 amino acids.

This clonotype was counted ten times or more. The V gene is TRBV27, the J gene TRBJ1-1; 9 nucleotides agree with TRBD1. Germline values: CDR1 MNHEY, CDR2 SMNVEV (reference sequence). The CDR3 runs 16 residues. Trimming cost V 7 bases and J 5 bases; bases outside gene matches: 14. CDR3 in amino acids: CASTPRTGGQGTEAFF. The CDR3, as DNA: TGTGCCAGCACTCCAAGAACAGGGGGCCAGGGAACTGAAGCTTTCTTT.

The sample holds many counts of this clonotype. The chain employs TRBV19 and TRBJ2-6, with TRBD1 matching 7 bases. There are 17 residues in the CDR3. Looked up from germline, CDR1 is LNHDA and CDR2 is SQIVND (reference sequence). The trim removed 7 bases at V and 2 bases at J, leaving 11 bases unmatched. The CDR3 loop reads CASKPGQLGPGANVLTF. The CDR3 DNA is TGTGCCAGTAAACCGGGACAGCTAGGCCCTGGGGCCAACGTCCTGACTTTC.

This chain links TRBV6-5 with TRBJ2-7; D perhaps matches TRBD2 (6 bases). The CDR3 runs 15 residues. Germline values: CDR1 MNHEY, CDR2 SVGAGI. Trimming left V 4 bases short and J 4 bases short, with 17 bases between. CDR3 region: CASSSFGTGMYEQYF. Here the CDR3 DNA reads TGTGCCAGCAGTTCCTTCGGGACTGGGATGTACGAGCAGTACTTC.

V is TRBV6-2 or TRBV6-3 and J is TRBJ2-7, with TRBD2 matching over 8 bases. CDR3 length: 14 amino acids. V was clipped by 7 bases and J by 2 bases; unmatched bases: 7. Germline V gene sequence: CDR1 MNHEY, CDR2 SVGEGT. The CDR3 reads CASIPQRETYEQYF. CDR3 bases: TGTGCCAGCATCCCCCAGCGGGAGACCTACGAGCAGTACTTC.

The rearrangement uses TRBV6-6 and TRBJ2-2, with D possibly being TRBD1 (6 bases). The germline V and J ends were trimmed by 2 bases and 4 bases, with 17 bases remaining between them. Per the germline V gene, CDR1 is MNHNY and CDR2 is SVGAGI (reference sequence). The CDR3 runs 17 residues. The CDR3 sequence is CASSYRTTGSGTGELFF. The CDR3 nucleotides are TGTGCCAGCAGTTACCGTACTACAGGGTCGGGCACCGGGGAGCTGTTTTTT.

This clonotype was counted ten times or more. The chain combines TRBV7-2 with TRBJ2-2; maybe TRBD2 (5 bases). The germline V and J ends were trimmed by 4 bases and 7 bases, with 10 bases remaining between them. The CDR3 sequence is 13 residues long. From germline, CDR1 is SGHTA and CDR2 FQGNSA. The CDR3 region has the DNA TGTGCCAGCAGCTCCGACTATAGCGGGGAGCTGTTTTTT. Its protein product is CASSSDYSGELFF. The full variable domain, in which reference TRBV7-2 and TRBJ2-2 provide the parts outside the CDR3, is GAGVSQSPSNKVTEKGKDVELRCDPISGHTALYWYRQSLGQGLEFLIYFQGNSAPDKSGLPSDRFSAERTGGSVSTLTIQRTQQEDSAVYLCASSSDYSGELFFGEGSRLTVL.